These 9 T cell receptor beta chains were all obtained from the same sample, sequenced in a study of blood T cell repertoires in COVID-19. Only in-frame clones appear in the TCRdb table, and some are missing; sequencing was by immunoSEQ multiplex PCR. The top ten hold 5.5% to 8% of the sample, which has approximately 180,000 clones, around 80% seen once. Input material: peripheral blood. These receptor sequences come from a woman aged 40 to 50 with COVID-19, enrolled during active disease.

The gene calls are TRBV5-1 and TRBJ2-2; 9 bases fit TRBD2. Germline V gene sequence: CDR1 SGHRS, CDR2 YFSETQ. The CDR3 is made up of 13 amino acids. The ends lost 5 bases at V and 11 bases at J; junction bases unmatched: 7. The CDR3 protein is CASRTGTSNELFF. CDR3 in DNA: TGCGCCAGCAGAACCGGGACTAGCAATGAGCTGTTTTTT. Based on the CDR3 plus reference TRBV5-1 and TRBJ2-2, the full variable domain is KAGVTQTPRYLIKTRGQQVTLSCSPISGHRSVSWYQQTPGQGLQFLFEYFSETQRNKGNFPGRFSGRQFSNSRSEMNVSTLELGDSALYLCASRTGTSNELFFGEGSRLTVL.

The CDR3 sequence: CASSWGPATNYGYTF. The DNA of the CDR3 is TGTGCCAGCAGTTGGGGGCCAGCGACTAACTATGGCTACACCTTC. V is TRBV6-6 and J is TRBJ1-2; D is perhaps TRBD1 (6 bases). Between the trimmed V and J ends, which lost 4 bases and 0 bases, there was a span of 12 bases. Germline V lookup: CDR1 MNHNY, CDR2 SVGAGI (reference sequence). The CDR3 extends over 15 amino acids.

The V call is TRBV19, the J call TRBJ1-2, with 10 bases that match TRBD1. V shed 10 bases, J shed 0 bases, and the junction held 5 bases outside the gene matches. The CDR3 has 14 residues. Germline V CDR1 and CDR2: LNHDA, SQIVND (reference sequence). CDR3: CATRTGGTNYGYTF. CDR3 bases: TGTGCCACCCGGACAGGGGGAACTAACTATGGCTACACCTTC.

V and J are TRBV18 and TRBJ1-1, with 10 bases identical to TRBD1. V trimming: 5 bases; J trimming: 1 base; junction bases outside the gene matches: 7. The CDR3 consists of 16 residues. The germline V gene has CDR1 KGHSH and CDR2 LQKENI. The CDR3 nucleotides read TGTGCCAGCTCAGCAGGACAGGGGGTAGGGAACACTGAAGCTTTCTTT. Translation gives CASSAGQGVGNTEAFF.

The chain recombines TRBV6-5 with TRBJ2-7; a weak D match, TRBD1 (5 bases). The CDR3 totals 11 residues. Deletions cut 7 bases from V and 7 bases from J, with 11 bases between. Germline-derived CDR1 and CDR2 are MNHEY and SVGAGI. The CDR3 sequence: CASTPGSEQYF. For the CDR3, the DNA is TGTGCCAGCACCCCAGGGTCGGAGCAGTACTTC.

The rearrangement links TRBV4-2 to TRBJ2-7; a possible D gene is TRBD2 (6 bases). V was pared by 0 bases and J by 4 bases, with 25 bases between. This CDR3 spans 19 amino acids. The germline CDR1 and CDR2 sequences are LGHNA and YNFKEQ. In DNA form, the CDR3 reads TGTGCCAGCAGCCAAGATCCTTATGAGGGGACTTCCGAGGGGTACGAGCAGTACTTC. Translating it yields CASSQDPYEGTSEGYEQYF.

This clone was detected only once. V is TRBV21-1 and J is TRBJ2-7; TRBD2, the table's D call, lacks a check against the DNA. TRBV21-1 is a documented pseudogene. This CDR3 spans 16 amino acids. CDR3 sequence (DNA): TGTGCCAGCAGCAAAGGCACAACCGGAGCTGACTACGAGCAGTACTTC. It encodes CASSKGTTGADYEQYF.

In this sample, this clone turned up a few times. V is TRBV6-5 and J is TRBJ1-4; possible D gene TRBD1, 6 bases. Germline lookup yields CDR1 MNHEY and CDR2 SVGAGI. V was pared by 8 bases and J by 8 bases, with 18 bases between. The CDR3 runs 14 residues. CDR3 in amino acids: CASCSQGNGEKLFF. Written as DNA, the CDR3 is TGTGCCAGCTGCTCACAGGGAAACGGCGAAAAACTGTTTTTT.

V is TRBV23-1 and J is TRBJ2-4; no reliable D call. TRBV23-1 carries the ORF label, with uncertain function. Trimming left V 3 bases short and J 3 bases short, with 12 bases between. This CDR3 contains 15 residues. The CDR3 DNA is TGCGCCAGCAGTCATAGCCCAGTAGGCAAAAACATTCAGTACTTC. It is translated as CASSHSPVGKNIQYF.